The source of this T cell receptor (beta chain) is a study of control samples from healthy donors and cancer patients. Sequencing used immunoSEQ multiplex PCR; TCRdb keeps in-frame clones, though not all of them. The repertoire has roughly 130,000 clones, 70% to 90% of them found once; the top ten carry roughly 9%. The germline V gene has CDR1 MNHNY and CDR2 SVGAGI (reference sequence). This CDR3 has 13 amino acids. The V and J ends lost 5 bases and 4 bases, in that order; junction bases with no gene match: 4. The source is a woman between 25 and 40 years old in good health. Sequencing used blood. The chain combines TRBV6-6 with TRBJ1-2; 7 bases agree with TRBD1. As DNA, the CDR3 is TGTGCCAGCAGTACGACAGGGAGCTATGGCTACACCTTC. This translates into CASSTTGSYGYTF.